This paragraph covers one T cell receptor beta chain sequence. This sample was included in a study of blood T cell repertoires in COVID-19. Trimming left V 2 bases short and J 2 bases short, with 8 bases between. This CDR3 is 14 amino acids long. CDR1 and CDR2 (germline): MDHEN, SYDVKM. Profiled with immunoSEQ multiplex PCR; TCRdb holds only in-frame clones, not every one. The table shows tens of thousands of clones, with less than 90% occurring only once. The clonotype was recovered from a woman aged 70-85 years with active COVID-19. The sequenced sample was peripheral blood. The V gene is TRBV28, the J gene TRBJ2-3; D call uncertain. The DNA of the CDR3 is TGTGCCAGCAGTTTACTCGCAGACACAGATACGCAGTATTTT. It is translated as CASSLLADTDTQYF. Looking up the rest from reference TRBV28 and TRBJ2-3 gives the full variable domain: DVKVTQSSRYLVKRTGEKVFLECVQDMDHENMFWYRQDPGLGLRLIYFSYDVKMKEKGDIPEGYSVSREKKERFSLILESASTNQTSMYLCASSLLADTDTQYFGPGTRLTVL.